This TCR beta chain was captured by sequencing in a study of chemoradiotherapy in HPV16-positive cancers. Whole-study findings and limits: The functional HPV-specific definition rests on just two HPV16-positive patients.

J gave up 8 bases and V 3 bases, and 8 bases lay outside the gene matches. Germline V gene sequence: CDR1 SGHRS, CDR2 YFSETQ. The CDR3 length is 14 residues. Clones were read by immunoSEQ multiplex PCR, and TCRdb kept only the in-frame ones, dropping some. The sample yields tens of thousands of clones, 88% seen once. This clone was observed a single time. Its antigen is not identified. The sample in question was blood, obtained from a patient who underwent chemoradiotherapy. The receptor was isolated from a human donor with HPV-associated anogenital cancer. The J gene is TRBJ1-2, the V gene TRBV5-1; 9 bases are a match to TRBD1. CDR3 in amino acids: CASSSTDRGLGYTF. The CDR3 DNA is TGCGCCAGCAGCTCCACGGACAGGGGCCTAGGCTACACCTTC.